This TCR beta chain derives from a study of cytomegalovirus exposure and HLA in healthy donors. Study outcomes and limitations: Only CMV serostatus was available as immune exposure information.

PCR used 60 Vbeta primers and 13 Jbeta primers. The table came from immunoSEQ multiplex PCR; TCRdb's copy has only in-frame clones and leaves some out. The sample carries over 150,000 clones, over 75% recorded once. Of note for this clone: Antigen: not known. Its ends do not fully match the called genes, so a read error is possible.

The germline V gene has CDR1 PRHDT and CDR2 FYEKMQ (reference sequence). The CDR3 is 12 amino acids. The chain recombines TRBV13 with TRBJ2-7, with D possibly being TRBD1 (5 bases). This receptor was taken from a human donor in good health. Sequencing input: PBMCs. This chain's CDR3 is CASSSSLTDGLF. In DNA, the CDR3 is TGTGCCAGCAGCTCTAGTTTGACAGACGGGCTCTTC. The variable domain in full, completed from reference TRBV13 and TRBJ2-7, reads AAGVIQSPRHLIKEKRETATLKCYPIPRHDTVYWYQQGPGQDPQFLISFYEKMQSDKGSIPDRFSAQQFSDYHSELNMSSLELGDSALYFCASSSSLTDGLFGPGTRLTVT.